A few counts support the clone carrying this T cell receptor (beta chain). No antigen is known for it. Once RNA had been extracted, it was reverse transcribed into cDNA to act as the sequencing template. Sequencing used immunoSEQ multiplex PCR; TCRdb keeps in-frame clones, though not all of them. The sample gives 150,000 to 200,000 clones, more than 50% of which show up once; approximately 1% is in the top ten. Losses at the gene ends were 2 bases for V and 2 bases for J; bases not matched to a gene: 1. CDR1 is SGHTA and CDR2 is FQGTGA in the germline V gene. The CDR3 length is 14 residues. This sample stems from a study of CD8+ T cells in alopecia areata. Study information: Treated individuals took tofacitinib by mouth, 5 to 10 mg twice daily. The study's findings and limits: Sequences from scalp samples also cover resident alphabeta T cells of normal skin. For lesional scalp, especially alopecia totalis/universalis, clonality was higher than in normal scalp. In scalp and blood, many expanded lesional clones persisted during tofacitinib.

This sample's treatment: oral pan-JAK inhibitor, 5-10 mg twice daily. This specimen was CD4+ T cells sorted from blood, taken at week 24, from a patient treated with tofacitinib. The chain joins TRBV7-3 to TRBJ2-5, with 8 bases aligning to TRBD1. The TCR sequence derives from a human donor with alopecia areata. The DNA for the CDR3 is TGTGCCAGCAGCTTAGGGACAGGACAAGAGACCCAGTACTTC. Amino acid sequence: CASSLGTGQETQYF.